These 32 T cell receptor beta chains were all obtained from the same sample, sequenced in a study of CD8 T cells in Susac syndrome. Random-hexamer reverse transcription was applied to about 0.5 to 1 ug RNA. TCRdb re-called the immunoSEQ multiplex PCR reads with MiXCR, one entry per CDR3 protein. This table has some 160,000 distinct CDR3 sequences, 85% to 95% appearing once. The sequenced sample was CD8+ T cells from PBMCs. All receptors come from a human donor with multiple sclerosis.

This clonotype was seen only once. The gene calls are TRBV29-1 and TRBJ1-1, with TRBD1 matching over 8 bases. V gave up 8 bases and J gave up 1 base; unmatched junction bases: 3. This CDR3 has 12 amino acids. Germline values: CDR1 SQVTM, CDR2 ANQGSEA. In DNA form, the CDR3 reads TGCAGCATAGGGACAGGGAACACTGAAGCTTTCTTT. Translation gives CSIGTGNTEAFF.

V and J are TRBV27 and TRBJ2-4; possibly TRBD1 or TRBD2 for D (5 bases each). The V end was cut by 5 bases, the J end by 9 bases, with 17 bases between. Germline V CDR1 and CDR2: MNHEY, SMNVEV (reference sequence). This CDR3 is 14 amino acids long. CDR3 in amino acids: CASSLGAYGVIQYF. The CDR3 DNA reads TGTGCCAGCAGTCTCGGGGCGTATGGGGTCATTCAGTACTTC.

V is TRBV6-2 or TRBV6-3 and J is TRBJ2-7, with TRBD1 identical over 7 bases. The germline CDR1 and CDR2 sequences are MNHEY and SVGEGT. The CDR3 loop spans 14 amino acids. Unmatched junction bases numbered 8, after V lost 5 bases and J lost 4 bases. The CDR3 protein is CASSKGLTGYEQYF. In DNA form, the CDR3 reads TGTGCCAGCAGTAAGGGATTGACAGGGTACGAGCAGTACTTC.

V usage is TRBV27 and J usage is TRBJ2-3, with D possibly matching TRBD2 (6 bases). The V end was cut by 1 base, the J end by 5 bases, with 10 bases between. CDR3 length: 14 amino acids. Germline-derived CDR1 and CDR2 are MNHEY and SMNVEV (reference sequence). CDR3: CASSLFPGEDTQYF. The CDR3 nucleotides are TGTGCCAGCAGTTTATTTCCGGGGGAAGATACGCAGTATTTT.

The chain links TRBV20-1 to TRBJ2-3; tentative D call: TRBD2 (5 bases). The germline V and J ends were trimmed by 3 bases and 4 bases, with 11 bases remaining between them. The CDR3 consists of 13 residues. CDR1 is DFQATT, CDR2 SNEGSKA, per germline (reference sequence). The CDR3 region is CSARRVWADTQYF. CDR3 nucleotide sequence: TGCAGTGCTAGGAGGGTCTGGGCAGATACGCAGTATTTT.

The chain has TRBV7-2 and TRBJ2-3; 7 nucleotides agree with TRBD2. The germline V gene encodes CDR1 SGHTA and CDR2 FQGNSA. This CDR3 comprises 14 residues. V was clipped by 5 bases and J by 10 bases; unmatched bases: 12. CDR3 nucleotides: TGTGCCAGCAGCACCAGTCGGGGGGATGTCTCGCAGTATTTT. This encodes CASSTSRGDVSQYF.

Only a few counts were recorded for this clonotype. The rearrangement links TRBV9 to TRBJ1-3, with D perhaps matching TRBD1 (5 bases). Germline V gives CDR1 SGDLS, CDR2 YYNGEE. The V end was cut by 3 bases, the J end by 0 bases, with 16 bases between. The CDR3 covers 17 residues. The CDR3 loop reads CASSASGTANSGNTIYF. As DNA, the CDR3 is TGTGCCAGCAGCGCCTCCGGGACGGCAAACTCTGGAAACACCATATATTTT.

The chain has TRBV19 and TRBJ2-1; the D gene is possibly TRBD1 (6 bases). The germline CDR1 and CDR2 sequences are LNHDA and SQIVND (reference sequence). Trimming left V 4 bases short and J 12 bases short, with 13 bases between. CDR3 size: 12 residues. The CDR3: CASSTNRDGQFF. Written as DNA, the CDR3 is TGTGCCAGTAGTACCAACAGGGACGGGCAGTTCTTC.

V and J are TRBV29-1 and TRBJ1-2; weak D call: TRBD1 (5 bases). Trimming stripped 5 bases from V and 4 bases from J, with 14 bases between. The CDR3 has 13 residues. The germline gives CDR1 SQVTM, CDR2 ANQGSEA. This CDR3 is CSVKADRLYGYTF. The CDR3 DNA reads TGCAGCGTTAAGGCAGACAGACTCTATGGCTACACCTTC.

The genes are TRBV7-9 and TRBJ1-1; 10 bases line up with TRBD1. Trimming removed 5 bases from V and 8 bases from J; junction bases left unmatched: 11. The germline V gene encodes CDR1 SEHNR and CDR2 FQNEAQ (reference sequence). The CDR3 loop spans 15 amino acids. CDR3 residues: CASSVVDRGPVEAFF. CDR3 bases: TGTGCCAGCAGCGTGGTCGACAGGGGGCCGGTCGAAGCTTTCTTT.

This clonotype was recorded only once. This chain uses TRBV4-1 with TRBJ2-1; a possible D gene is TRBD2 (5 bases). The V gene's germline CDR1 is MGHRA and CDR2 YSYEKL. The germline V and J ends were trimmed by 7 bases and 6 bases, with 10 bases remaining between them. The CDR3 length is 12 residues. The CDR3 here is CASTEGSNEQFF. In DNA form, the CDR3 reads TGCGCCAGCACCGAGGGCAGCAATGAGCAGTTCTTC.

The chain joins TRBV7-3 to TRBJ1-5, with D perhaps TRBD1 (6 bases). Germline V gives CDR1 SGHTA, CDR2 FQGTGA. This CDR3 has 14 residues. V was trimmed by 5 bases and J by 4 bases, leaving 12 bases between them. This CDR3 reads CASSPDRRNQPQHF. CDR3 nucleotides: TGTGCCAGCAGCCCGGACAGAAGGAATCAGCCCCAGCATTTT.

V is TRBV13 and J is TRBJ2-3; D possibly corresponds to TRBD1 (5 bases). Trimming cost V 5 bases and J 2 bases, with 14 bases left between them. The CDR3 extends over 15 amino acids. Germline CDR1 is PRHDT and CDR2 is FYEKMQ (reference sequence). CDR3 sequence (DNA): TGTGCCAGCAGCAAGAGACAGACCAACACAGATACGCAGTATTTT. Its translation is CASSKRQTNTDTQYF.

The V call is TRBV7-9, the J call TRBJ2-1; no definite D call. The CDR3 runs to 12 residues. Germline values: CDR1 SEHNR, CDR2 FQNEAQ (reference sequence). The V gene lost 1 base and the J gene lost 7 bases, with 5 bases spanning the gap. The CDR3: CASSLGWNEQFF. The CDR3 nucleotides read TGTGCCAGCAGCTTAGGTTGGAATGAGCAGTTCTTC.

The V and J genes are TRBV4-1 and TRBJ2-3; D may be TRBD1 (5 bases). Trimming pared 0 bases from V and 2 bases from J, leaving 9 bases between. Germline values: CDR1 MGHRA, CDR2 YSYEKL. This CDR3 spans 15 amino acids. The DNA for the CDR3 is TGCGCCAGCAGCCAAGACAGCAGGGACACAGATACGCAGTATTTT. Amino acid sequence: CASSQDSRDTDTQYF.

The chain joins TRBV5-6 to TRBJ2-4; 7 positions agree with TRBD1. The CDR3 totals 16 residues. The V gene's germline CDR1 is SGHDT and CDR2 YYEEEE. J lost 0 bases, V lost 4 bases, and 7 bases had no gene match. The CDR3 here is CASSVGQPLAKNIQYF. The CDR3 bases are TGTGCCAGCAGCGTGGGACAGCCGCTAGCCAAAAACATTCAGTACTTC.

The genes are TRBV20-1 and TRBJ1-1; D is unresolved. The V end was cut by 1 base, the J end by 3 bases, with 12 bases between. In germline, CDR1 is DFQATT, CDR2 SNEGSKA (reference sequence). The CDR3 is 14 residues long. CDR3 sequence reads: CSARAPRAHTEAFF. The DNA for the CDR3 is TGCAGTGCTAGAGCCCCAAGAGCGCACACTGAAGCTTTCTTT.

The chain is built from TRBV20-1 and TRBJ2-7, with TRBD2 as a possible D gene (5 bases). CDR3 size: 13 residues. Trimming took off 6 bases at V and 3 bases at J, with 15 bases between the two ends. The germline V gene has CDR1 DFQATT and CDR2 SNEGSKA (reference sequence). The CDR3 DNA is TGCAGTGCAACGGAATACGGGATCTACGAGCAGTACTTC. Amino acids: CSATEYGIYEQYF.

This clonotype was picked up one time. This rearrangement joins TRBV27 to TRBJ2-3, with 9 bases identical to TRBD2. Germline loops: CDR1 MNHEY, CDR2 SMNVEV (reference sequence). This CDR3 spans 16 amino acids. Trimming took 5 bases from V and 4 from J; bases not matched to a gene: 10. This CDR3 reads CASSLLGAGGPDTQYF. The CDR3 DNA reads as TGTGCCAGCAGTCTACTTGGAGCGGGAGGACCAGATACGCAGTATTTT.

This clonotype was seen a single time. The rearrangement links TRBV4-2 to TRBJ1-1, with a possible D match to TRBD1 (5 bases). From germline, CDR1 is LGHNA and CDR2 YNFKEQ. The CDR3 has 15 amino acids. Deletions cut 4 bases from V and 1 base from J, with 13 bases between. In DNA form, the CDR3 reads TGTGCCAGCAGCCGCCCGACAGACTCGAACACTGAAGCTTTCTTT. It codes for CASSRPTDSNTEAFF.

V is TRBV7-9 and J is TRBJ2-3, with TRBD2 matching 8 bases. Looked up from germline, CDR1 is SEHNR and CDR2 is FQNEAQ (reference sequence). There are 14 residues in the CDR3. After removal of 11 bases from V and 0 bases from J, the junction contained 7 bases not matched to a gene. CDR3 in DNA: TGTGCCGACCTAGCGGGCCCAAGCACAGATACGCAGTATTTT. This sequence encodes CADLAGPSTDTQYF.

The chain carries TRBV2 and TRBJ1-2; D is possibly TRBD1 (5 bases). The germline CDR1 and CDR2 sequences are SNHLY and FYNNEI. V gave up 4 bases and J gave up 5 bases, with 26 bases separating them. This CDR3 has 18 residues. For the CDR3, the DNA is TGTGCCAGCAGTGGCGTCCGCCCGTACTTAGACAGCGTTTATGGCTACACCTTC. It yields the protein CASSGVRPYLDSVYGYTF.

The gene calls are TRBV3-1 and TRBJ2-1, with D hard to call. Per the germline V gene, CDR1 is LGHDT and CDR2 is YNNKEL (reference sequence). The V end was cut by 0 bases, the J end by 4 bases, with 7 bases between. The CDR3 totals 14 residues. CDR3 nucleotides: TGTGCCAGCAGCCAAGAAGGCTGGTACAATGAGCAGTTCTTC. This gives the protein CASSQEGWYNEQFF.

The chain joins TRBV14 to TRBJ2-7; D could derive from TRBD1 or TRBD2 (5 bases each). Trimming pared 4 bases from V and 4 bases from J, leaving 17 bases between. The CDR3 extends over 15 amino acids. The germline CDR1 and CDR2 sequences are SGHDN and FVKESK. CDR3 coding DNA: TGTGCCAGCAGCCTGGGACCCGCAGGAATTTACGAGCAGTACTTC. This gives the protein CASSLGPAGIYEQYF.

The CDR3 bases are TGTGCCAGCAGCTCACTGCTGATCCTCAGGGGGAGCACAGATACGCAGTATTTT. This codes for CASSSLLILRGSTDTQYF. The V and J genes are TRBV7-2 and TRBJ2-3; 7 bases line up with TRBD1. CDR3 length equals 18 residues. V lost 4 bases and J lost 0; bases outside the gene matches: 13. Per germline, CDR1 SGHTA and CDR2 FQGNSA.

This clonotype is a singleton in its sample. CDR3 sequence reads: CASSLTGGARYEQYF. The CDR3 coding sequence is TGTGCCAGCAGTTTAACAGGGGGCGCGAGGTACGAGCAGTACTTC. The V gene is TRBV28, the J gene TRBJ2-7, with 9 nucleotides matching TRBD1. Looked up from germline, CDR1 is MDHEN and CDR2 is SYDVKM. CDR3 length equals 15 residues. Trimming removed 2 bases from V and 4 bases from J; junction bases left unmatched: 6.

The chain is built from TRBV27 and TRBJ1-4; 7 bases line up with TRBD1. J lost 11 bases, V lost 1 base, and 13 bases had no gene match. The CDR3 is 16 amino acids. Germline loops: CDR1 MNHEY, CDR2 SMNVEV (reference sequence). CDR3 sequence reads: CASSLLHRGLVFKLFF. DNA of the CDR3: TGTGCCAGCAGTTTATTGCACAGGGGCTTAGTGTTCAAACTGTTTTTT.

The chain couples TRBV6-5 to TRBJ2-1; 11 bases are shared with TRBD2. Germline CDR1 reads MNHEY; CDR2 reads SVGAGI. The CDR3 covers 18 residues. Trimming at V came to 2 bases and at J to 0 bases, leaving 6 bases not matched to a gene. The CDR3 DNA sequence: TGTGCCAGCAGTTACAGTAGCGGGGGGGCTATCTCCTACAATGAGCAGTTCTTC. Translation gives CASSYSSGGAISYNEQFF.

The chain carries TRBV29-1 and TRBJ2-5, with 10 positions matching TRBD2. The V segment lost 4 bases and the J segment 5 bases; nucleotides outside the gene matches: 7. This CDR3 contains 14 residues. Germline values: CDR1 SQVTM, CDR2 ANQGSEA. Written as DNA, the CDR3 is TGCAGCGTTGGGGCTAGCGGGGGCCCGGAGACCCAGTACTTC. This translates into CSVGASGGPETQYF.

The chain combines TRBV20-1 with TRBJ1-5; 8 bases are shared with TRBD1. The V gene's germline CDR1 is DFQATT and CDR2 SNEGSKA (reference sequence). The trim removed 2 bases at V and 5 bases at J, leaving 2 bases unmatched. The CDR3 covers 13 residues. The CDR3 coding sequence is TGCAGTGCTAGACAGACAGGGGATCAGCCCCAGCATTTT. This gives the protein CSARQTGDQPQHF.

This clonotype was observed a single time. CDR3 bases: TGTGCCAGCAGGGGACTAGCGGGAGTGGTCGAGCAGTACTTC. It encodes CASRGLAGVVEQYF. The V gene is TRBV6-5, the J gene TRBJ2-7; 14 bases are a match to TRBD2. This CDR3 comprises 14 residues. The germline V gene encodes CDR1 MNHEY and CDR2 SVGAGI. After removal of 6 bases from V and 6 bases from J, the junction contained 4 bases not matched to a gene.

This clonotype was detected only once. The rearrangement uses TRBV15 and TRBJ2-7, with D possibly being TRBD1 (6 bases). Trimming stripped 4 bases from V and 2 bases from J, with 12 bases between. CDR1 is LNHNV, CDR2 YYDKDF, per germline (reference sequence). The CDR3 spans 14 residues. CDR3 residues: CATSMGAATYEQYF. In nucleotides, the CDR3 is TGTGCCACCAGCATGGGGGCCGCAACCTACGAGCAGTACTTC.